This T cell receptor (beta chain) was identified in a study of T cell responses to AZD1222 COVID-19 vaccine. The method was immunoSEQ multiplex PCR; TCRdb's version includes in-frame clones alone and lacks a portion of them. The repertoire includes approximately 190,000 clones, almost 95% of them detected once, and 1% to 1.5% sits in the top ten. In regard to this clone: What it binds is unknown.

General observations from the study: Among the donors, most were white British and more were female, and clonal diversity was possibly underestimated. Repertoire sampling occurred only after the peak T cell response. Epitopes outside B.1.351 and B.1.1.7 mutated regions reportedly drew nearly half of spike TCRs. Once two AZD1222 doses were given, Spike-specific TCR breadth and depth went up.

The receptor was derived from an adult in good health. The material sequenced was peripheral blood, taken on day 0 of AZD1222 vaccination.

The CDR3 loop is CASSPTGTGRPQHF. In DNA form, the CDR3 reads TGTGCCAGCAGCCCAACGGGGACCGGGCGACCCCAGCATTTT. The chain joins TRBV7-9 to TRBJ1-5, with TRBD1 as a possible D gene (5 bases). V was trimmed by 5 bases and J by 10 bases, leaving 18 bases between them. The germline V gene encodes CDR1 SEHNR and CDR2 FQNEAQ (reference sequence). This CDR3 is built from 14 residues.